The 28 T cell receptor beta chains below all came from one sample that was sequenced in a study of spatial heterogeneity in lung cancer. The time point here: sample taken at primary tumor resection. Each CDR3 protein gets one entry after TCRdb re-called the 5' RACE reads with MiXCR. The sample consists of about 38,000 distinct CDR3 sequences, 7.5% of them appearing once. Source: PBMCs, taken at surgery. Receptor source: a male donor with early-stage non-small cell lung cancer.

CDR3 nucleotides: TGTGCCAGCAGCCAAGATGCTAGCGGGAGAAAGACCCAGTACTTC. It codes for CASSQDASGRKTQYF. The chain carries TRBV14 and TRBJ2-5; 10 bases map to TRBD2. In germline, CDR1 is SGHDN, CDR2 FVKESK. The V segment lost 0 bases and the J segment 6 bases; nucleotides outside the gene matches: 4. The CDR3 consists of 15 residues. The full variable domain, its missing parts supplied by reference TRBV14 and TRBJ2-5, is EAGVTQFPSHSVIEKGQTVTLRCDPISGHDNLYWYRRVMGKEIKFLLHFVKESKQDESGMPNNRFLAERTGGTYSTLKVQPAELEDSGVYFCASSQDASGRKTQYFGPGTRLLVL.

This clonotype occurred a few times. J is TRBJ2-3 and V is TRBV6-1; 8 positions agree with TRBD2. V lost 4 bases, J lost 4 bases, and 7 bases stayed unmatched. Per germline, CDR1 MNHNS and CDR2 SASEGT. The CDR3 has 15 amino acids. The CDR3 region has the DNA TGTGCCAGCAGTGGCACGCGGGAGGTAGCAGATACGCAGTATTTT. Protein sequence: CASSGTREVADTQYF.

This clonotype was counted ten times or more. The V gene is TRBV7-6, the J gene TRBJ1-1, with D tentatively TRBD1 (5 bases). Germline V CDR1 and CDR2: SGHVS, FNYEAQ. CDR3 length: 16 residues. Trimming removed 4 bases at V and 1 base at J, with 16 bases between. This CDR3 reads CASSYDSLHPNTEAFF. The CDR3 nucleotides are TGTGCCAGCAGCTACGACAGCCTCCACCCGAACACTGAAGCTTTCTTT.

J is TRBJ2-7 and V is TRBV5-6, with TRBD1 matching 8 bases. Trimming took 4 bases from V and 0 from J; bases not matched to a gene: 6. CDR1 SGHDT and CDR2 YYEEEE come from the germline V gene. This CDR3 comprises 15 residues. The DNA for the CDR3 is TGTGCCAGCAGCCGTCCGGGACAGGCCTCCTACGAGCAGTACGTC. Translating gives CASSRPGQASYEQYV.

This clonotype was found many times. The V gene is TRBV10-2, the J gene TRBJ2-5; TRBD2 agrees at 11 bases. Looked up from germline, CDR1 is WSHSY and CDR2 is SAAADI. With V trimmed by 6 bases and J by 10 bases, 10 bases remained unmatched. The CDR3 is 14 amino acids. The CDR3 sequence is CASRDSGRAGGQYF. The CDR3 region has the DNA TGCGCCAGCAGAGATAGCGGGAGGGCCGGTGGCCAGTACTTC.

In its sample, this clonotype was seen a few times. The chain uses TRBV20-1 and TRBJ1-5; no firm D call. Looked up from germline, CDR1 is DFQATT and CDR2 is SNEGSKA (reference sequence). CDR3 size: 15 residues. Trimming cost V 2 bases and J 0 bases, with 11 bases left between them. The CDR3 DNA follows: TGCAGTGCTAGACAGACACCCGATAGCAATCAGCCCCAGCATTTT. Residues: CSARQTPDSNQPQHF.

This clonotype was observed at least ten times. This chain links TRBV7-8 with TRBJ1-2; unclear D gene. Germline V gene data show CDR1 as SGHVS and CDR2 as FQNEAQ. Trimming pared 1 base from V and 7 bases from J, leaving 13 bases between. This CDR3 has 14 amino acids. The CDR3 DNA follows: TGTGCCAGCAGCTTAGTCCCAGGCCAAGGTGGCTACACCTTC. It translates to CASSLVPGQGGYTF.

The chain employs TRBV18 and TRBJ2-7; D gene unclear. CDR1 KGHSH and CDR2 LQKENI come from the germline V gene. V was clipped by 4 bases and J by 5 bases, with 15 bases between them. This CDR3 spans 14 amino acids. CDR3 residues: CASSQGPEYDEQYF. The CDR3 nucleotides read TGTGCCAGCTCACAAGGGCCAGAATACGACGAGCAGTACTTC.

Many counts were recorded for this clonotype. V gene TRBV4-1 combines with J gene TRBJ2-2; 8 bases match TRBD1. V gave up 1 base and J gave up 0 bases; unmatched junction bases: 1. This CDR3 comprises 16 residues. Germline V gene lookup returns CDR1 MGHRA and CDR2 YSYEKL. CDR3 nucleotides: TGCGCCAGCAGCCAAGCACAGGGGGCGAACACCGGGGAGCTGTTTTTT. Translated, it gives CASSQAQGANTGELFF.

The chain uses TRBV20-1 and TRBJ2-3; 11 bases match TRBD2. J lost 2 bases, V lost 6 bases, and 10 bases had no gene match. Looked up from germline, CDR1 is DFQATT and CDR2 is SNEGSKA (reference sequence). The CDR3 totals 16 residues. CDR3 residues: CSAGVAGGLNTDTQYF. The CDR3 DNA reads as TGCAGTGCGGGAGTAGCGGGAGGGCTCAACACAGATACGCAGTATTTT.

This clonotype came up many times. J is TRBJ2-1 and V is TRBV3-1; D may be TRBD1 or TRBD2 (5 bases each). Germline loops: CDR1 LGHDT, CDR2 YNNKEL (reference sequence). CDR3 length: 15 amino acids. V was clipped by 4 bases and J by 6 bases, with 16 bases between them. In DNA, the CDR3 is TGTGCCAGCAGCCCCCGAGGGGCGGGTCCCAATGAGCAGTTCTTC. It translates to CASSPRGAGPNEQFF.

This clonotype was observed at least ten times. This chain links TRBV20-1 with TRBJ1-4, with 9 bases identical to TRBD1. V was pared by 6 bases and J by 8 bases, with 7 bases of the junction left unmatched. Germline CDR1 reads DFQATT; CDR2 reads SNEGSKA (reference sequence). This CDR3 has 13 residues. CDR3 coding DNA: TGCAGTGCCCCCGGGACAGGGCACGAAAAACTGTTTTTT. It encodes CSAPGTGHEKLFF.

This clonotype was observed many times. This chain uses TRBV12-3 or TRBV12-4 with TRBJ2-1; the match to TRBD2 covers 9 bases. This CDR3 comprises 17 residues. V was pared by 5 bases and J by 3 bases, with 11 bases of the junction left unmatched. The CDR3 spells CASSAPTSGGNYNEQFF. The DNA of the CDR3 is TGTGCCAGCAGTGCCCCGACGAGCGGGGGGAACTACAATGAGCAGTTCTTC.

This clonotype was recorded many times. The chain uses TRBV12-3 or TRBV12-4 and TRBJ1-5; D gene ambiguous. The CDR3 contains 12 residues. V shed 4 bases and J shed 0 bases, with 1 base lying between them. The CDR3 sequence: CASSYSNQPQHF. The CDR3 DNA reads TGTGCCAGCAGTTATAGCAATCAGCCCCAGCATTTT.

This clonotype was found many times. The V gene is TRBV5-4, the J gene TRBJ1-1; 8 nucleotides agree with TRBD1. The CDR3 sequence is 17 residues long. The junction had 10 bases not matched to a gene; V was cut back by 3 bases and J by 0 bases. Germline loops: CDR1 SGHNT, CDR2 YYREEE (reference sequence). As DNA, the CDR3 is TGTGCCAGCAGCTCTGGGGGCAGGGGGCCTTTGAACACTGAAGCTTTCTTT. It specifies CASSSGGRGPLNTEAFF.

This clonotype has at least ten counts. The chain carries TRBV10-3 and TRBJ1-2; D is possibly TRBD1 (5 bases). Trimming cost V 3 bases and J 4 bases, with 12 bases left between them. This CDR3 spans 14 amino acids. In germline, CDR1 is ENHRY, CDR2 SYGVKD. Here the CDR3 DNA reads TGTGCCATCAGTGATAGACAGCTTCTCTATGGCTACACCTTC. Its translation: CAISDRQLLYGYTF.

The CDR3 loop is CASSLAGTAYEQYF. The CDR3 DNA reads TGTGCCAGCAGCTTAGCCGGGACTGCCTACGAGCAGTACTTC. The chain combines TRBV7-2 with TRBJ2-7, with D perhaps matching TRBD2 (6 bases). Trimming stripped 0 bases from V and 2 bases from J, with 8 bases between. CDR1 is SGHTA, CDR2 FQGNSA, per germline. This CDR3 is built from 14 residues.

The chain links TRBV20-1 to TRBJ1-2; 9 nucleotides align to TRBD1. Germline CDR1 and CDR2: DFQATT and SNEGSKA (reference sequence). V lost 6 bases, J lost 0 bases, and 8 bases stayed unmatched. The CDR3 consists of 15 residues. The CDR3 DNA reads TGCAGTGCAACTCCGAGGACAGGGGCTAACTATGGCTACACCTTC. This codes for CSATPRTGANYGYTF.

Points on this clonotype: A read error is possible here, since a much larger clone lies one base away. The rearrangement joins TRBV20-1 to TRBJ2-6, with TRBD2 matching 7 bases. The CDR3 totals 17 residues. CDR1 DFQATT and CDR2 SNEGSKA come from the germline V gene (reference sequence). The chain's CDR3 is CIARVSGTTAGANVLTF. The CDR3 nucleotides are TGCATTGCTAGAGTGAGCGGGACGACTGCTGGGGCCAACGTCCTGACTTTC.

This clonotype was found many times. This rearrangement joins TRBV7-2 to TRBJ2-5; D is possibly TRBD1 (6 bases). V gave up 5 bases and J gave up 5 bases, with 18 bases separating them. This CDR3 comprises 15 residues. Germline assignment: CDR1 SGHTA and CDR2 FQGNSA. CDR3 amino acids: CASSPLDRFLETQYF. The CDR3, as DNA: TGTGCCAGCAGCCCTTTAGACAGGTTTCTCGAGACCCAGTACTTC.

This clonotype was detected many times. The chain joins TRBV7-9 to TRBJ1-1; D unclear. The CDR3 runs to 12 residues. The germline V and J ends were trimmed by 2 bases and 8 bases, with 9 bases remaining between them. Germline CDR1 SEHNR, CDR2 FQNEAQ (reference sequence). DNA for the CDR3: TGTGCCAGCAGCTTACCTGGTTTGGAAGCTTTCTTT. Residues: CASSLPGLEAFF. Variable domain in full (rest from reference TRBV7-9 and TRBJ1-1): DTGVSQNPRHKITKRGQNVTFRCDPISEHNRLYWYRQTLGQGPEFLTYFQNEAQLEKSRLLSDRFSAERPKGSFSTLEIQRTEQGDSAMYLCASSLPGLEAFFGQGTRLTVV.

V and J are TRBV7-3 and TRBJ2-6; D not certain. V dropped 1 base and J dropped 3 bases, with 4 bases sitting between them. This CDR3 is built from 14 residues. Germline V CDR1 and CDR2: SGHTA, FQGTGA. The CDR3 here is CASSLSGGANVLTF. The CDR3 nucleotides are TGTGCCAGCAGCTTAAGCGGTGGGGCCAACGTCCTGACTTTC.

There are many counts of this clonotype. V is TRBV12-3 or TRBV12-4 and J is TRBJ1-1, with D possibly matching TRBD1 (5 bases). The CDR3 length is 14 residues. Trimming removed 6 bases at V and 4 bases at J, with 15 bases between. The CDR3: CASSPGGFGTEAFF. The CDR3 DNA sequence: TGTGCCAGCAGCCCGGGGGGTTTTGGCACTGAAGCTTTCTTT.

This clonotype came up a few times. A much larger clone lies one base from this, so it may be a read error. V usage is TRBV5-1 and J usage is TRBJ1-1; possible D gene TRBD1, 5 bases. The germline gives CDR1 SGHRS, CDR2 YFSETQ. The CDR3 loop spans 17 amino acids. The CDR3 sequence: CVSSLVGRAIMNTEAFF. CDR3 nucleotides: TGCGTCAGCAGCTTGGTCGGCAGGGCAATAATGAACACTGAAGCTTTCTTT.

The chain is built from TRBV7-9 and TRBJ1-3; D ambiguous. This CDR3 is built from 17 residues. Trimming took off 1 base at V and 0 bases at J, with 13 bases between the two ends. Per the germline V gene, CDR1 is SEHNR and CDR2 is FQNEAQ (reference sequence). CDR3 nucleotides: TGTGCCAGCAGCTTAGAGCTTCCGGGGAACTCTGGAAACACCATATATTTT. Protein sequence: CASSLELPGNSGNTIYF.

In this sample, this clonotype turned up a few times. The chain carries TRBV6-5 and TRBJ2-6; the match to TRBD1 covers 8 bases. The V and J ends lost 2 bases and 2 bases, in that order; junction bases with no gene match: 8. There are 18 residues in the CDR3. CDR1 is MNHEY and CDR2 is SVGAGI in the germline V gene. The CDR3, as DNA: TGTGCCAGCAGTTACGCGGACAGGGACTTTACTGGGGCCAACGTCCTGACTTTC. Protein: CASSYADRDFTGANVLTF.

This clonotype was detected only a few times. This chain links TRBV6-2 or TRBV6-3 with TRBJ2-3; D remains unclear. The CDR3 loop spans 15 amino acids. Germline V gene lookup returns CDR1 MNHEY and CDR2 SVGEGT. The V end lost 5 bases, the J end lost 4 bases, and 16 bases lay between the germline ends. Here the CDR3 DNA reads TGTGCCAGCAGTCCTAGGGCGTATTCGCCAGATACGCAGTATTTT. It codes for CASSPRAYSPDTQYF.

This clonotype was counted ten times or more. The chain is built from TRBV29-1 and TRBJ2-7, with D perhaps matching TRBD1 (5 bases). V was pared by 2 bases and J by 2 bases, with 7 bases between. The CDR3 length is 12 residues. Germline V gene data show CDR1 as SQVTM and CDR2 as ANQGSEA. Written as DNA, the CDR3 is TGCAGCGTTGAACAGGGTGCCTACGAGCAGTACTTC. It translates to CSVEQGAYEQYF.